A single sample gave rise to the 30 T cell receptor beta chains below, sequenced in a study of blood T cell repertoires in COVID-19. The data were produced by immunoSEQ multiplex PCR, yet TCRdb's version contains in-frame clones alone and is incomplete. Altogether approximately 100,000 clones are present, about 82% being singletons, with the ten largest covering 20% to 30%. The source material was peripheral blood. The receptor set was obtained from a human donor in a cohort sampled during active COVID-19.

The chain links TRBV19 to TRBJ1-3, with a possible D match to TRBD1 (5 bases). This CDR3 comprises 16 residues. Looked up from germline, CDR1 is LNHDA and CDR2 is SQIVND (reference sequence). V was trimmed by 1 base and J by 1 base, leaving 11 bases between them. DNA of the CDR3: TGTGCCAGTAGTATAGCAGACAGACCGTCTGGAAACACCATATATTTT. This encodes CASSIADRPSGNTIYF.

The CDR3 coding sequence is TGCGCCAGCAGCCGCGAGCCCGAGGGACAGCCCCAGCATTTT. Translation: CASSREPEGQPQHF. This sequence joins TRBV4-1 and TRBJ1-5; D not certain. The germline V gene has CDR1 MGHRA and CDR2 YSYEKL. V lost 4 bases and J lost 7, with 14 bases in between. The CDR3 spans 14 residues.

The CDR3 is CASSWGQGNKQYF. As DNA, the CDR3 is TGTGCCAGCAGCTGGGGACAGGGAAATAAGCAGTACTTC. This rearrangement joins TRBV5-8 to TRBJ2-7, with 9 bases that match TRBD1. The CDR3 totals 13 residues. Germline loops: CDR1 SGHTS, CDR2 YDEGEE. The junction had 6 bases not matched to a gene; V was cut back by 3 bases and J by 8 bases.

The CDR3 nucleotides read TGTGCCACCAGCAGAGATCCGGGACAGGGCCTGATGTTCTTC. Its translation: CATSRDPGQGLMFF. V usage is TRBV15 and J usage is TRBJ2-1, with 9 bases identical to TRBD1. The CDR3 has 14 residues. With 0 bases clipped from V and 15 bases from J, the junction kept 9 bases outside the gene matches. In germline, CDR1 is LNHNV, CDR2 YYDKDF (reference sequence).

The gene calls are TRBV5-5 and TRBJ1-1; 9 bases align to TRBD1. CDR3 length equals 16 residues. Losses at the gene ends were 4 bases for V and 0 bases for J; bases not matched to a gene: 7. Germline lookup yields CDR1 SGHKS and CDR2 YYEKEE (reference sequence). The CDR3 loop is CASSNGQGSMNTEAFF. The CDR3 coding sequence is TGTGCCAGCAGCAACGGACAGGGGAGCATGAACACTGAAGCTTTCTTT.

This chain joins TRBV29-1 and TRBJ2-3; tentatively, D is TRBD2 (6 bases). V was pared by 7 bases and J by 3 bases, with 17 bases between. The CDR3 is 14 amino acids. Germline V CDR1 and CDR2: SQVTM, ANQGSEA. The CDR3 coding sequence is TGCAGCGGAGGAGGTGCGGGGCGGACAGATACGCAGTATTTT. Encoded protein: CSGGGAGRTDTQYF.

The chain's CDR3 is CASSSNKNTGELFF. CDR3 nucleotides: TGCGCCAGCAGCTCCAACAAGAACACCGGGGAGCTGTTTTTT. The chain carries TRBV5-1 and TRBJ2-2; D is uncertain. Trimming shortened V by 3 bases and J by 1 base, and 7 bases separated the two germline ends. The germline gives CDR1 SGHRS, CDR2 YFSETQ. This CDR3 has 14 residues.

The gene calls are TRBV19 and TRBJ1-1, with D tentatively TRBD1 (5 bases). Germline CDR1 and CDR2: LNHDA and SQIVND (reference sequence). CDR3 length: 16 amino acids. V was clipped by 7 bases and J by 4 bases, with 22 bases between them. The CDR3 region has the DNA TGTGCCAGTACCGTACCGGGGGGAGGGTTGGGCACTGAAGCTTTCTTT. Translating it yields CASTVPGGGLGTEAFF.

The chain couples TRBV9 to TRBJ2-1; 8 bases align to TRBD2. The CDR3 is 14 amino acids. From germline, CDR1 is SGDLS and CDR2 YYNGEE. V trimming: 3 bases; J trimming: 6 bases; junction bases outside the gene matches: 5. The CDR3 here is CASSALAELNEQFF. CDR3 nucleotide sequence: TGTGCCAGCAGCGCACTAGCGGAACTCAATGAGCAGTTCTTC. Together with reference TRBV9 and TRBJ2-1, the CDR3 gives the full variable domain: DSGVTQTPKHLITATGQRVTLRCSPRSGDLSVYWYQQSLDQGLQFLIQYYNGEERAKGNILERFSAQQFPDLHSELNLSSLELGDSALYFCASSALAELNEQFFGPGTRLTVL.

The V gene is TRBV25-1, the J gene TRBJ1-6; D ambiguous. V lost 4 bases and J 8 bases, leaving 18 bases between the germline ends. CDR3 size: 16 residues. CDR1 and CDR2 (germline): MGHDK, SYGVNS. CDR3 coding DNA: TGTGCCAGCAGTGGGAGGTTGCTGGGAGGAGATTCACCCCTCCACTTT. Translated, it gives CASSGRLLGGDSPLHF.

This clone has just one count. The chain employs TRBV19 and TRBJ1-3, with D tentatively TRBD1 (5 bases). Trimming stripped 9 bases from V and 4 bases from J, with 10 bases between. The CDR3 extends over 12 amino acids. Germline V lookup: CDR1 LNHDA, CDR2 SQIVND (reference sequence). CDR3 protein: CASGHSGNTIYF. The CDR3 nucleotides read TGTGCCAGCGGACACTCGGGAAACACCATATATTTT.

The rearrangement links TRBV2 to TRBJ1-1; 7 bases agree with TRBD1. The CDR3 consists of 14 residues. Germline lookup yields CDR1 SNHLY and CDR2 FYNNEI. Losses at the gene ends were 7 bases for V and 2 bases for J; bases not matched to a gene: 7. CDR3 residues: CASIRGTVNTEAFF. DNA of the CDR3: TGTGCCAGCATTAGGGGGACAGTTAACACTGAAGCTTTCTTT.

The rearrangement links TRBV7-2 to TRBJ1-5; possibly TRBD1 for D (6 bases). CDR1 SGHTA and CDR2 FQGNSA come from the germline V gene. Trimming cost V 1 base and J 4 bases, with 14 bases left between them. The CDR3 extends over 16 amino acids. CDR3 DNA: TGTGCCAGCAGCTTAGGGGGAGGGGGAGGGAATCAGCCCCAGCATTTT. Translating it yields CASSLGGGGGNQPQHF.

The V gene is TRBV6-4, the J gene TRBJ2-3; unclear D gene. The CDR3 extends over 14 amino acids. V lost 3 bases, J lost 5 bases, and 12 bases lay in between. The V gene's germline CDR1 is MRHNA and CDR2 SNTAGT. The CDR3 protein is CASSERPGGDTQYF. The CDR3 coding sequence is TGTGCCAGCAGTGAAAGACCCGGCGGAGATACGCAGTATTTT.

CDR3 residues: CASSQDAVSPLHF. The CDR3 DNA is TGCGCCAGCAGCCAAGATGCGGTTTCACCCCTCCACTTT. The chain carries TRBV4-1 and TRBJ1-6; D is unresolved. V was pared by 0 bases and J by 9 bases, with 6 bases between. The CDR3 runs 13 residues. Per the germline V gene, CDR1 is MGHRA and CDR2 is YSYEKL.

This chain joins TRBV19 and TRBJ1-2, with TRBD1 matching over 9 bases. CDR1 and CDR2 from the germline V gene are LNHDA and SQIVND (reference sequence). J was trimmed by 5 bases and V by 10 bases; bases with no gene match: 5. This CDR3 is built from 12 residues. In DNA, the CDR3 is TGTGCCACCCAACAGGGGGCGTATGGCTACACCTTC. This translates into CATQQGAYGYTF.

The chain recombines TRBV28 with TRBJ1-5; 9 positions match TRBD1. The germline V gene encodes CDR1 MDHEN and CDR2 SYDVKM. Germline trimming cut 6 bases from V and 0 bases from J; bases unmatched to any gene: 9. The CDR3 has 17 residues. As DNA, the CDR3 is TGTGCCAGCAGACAGGGACAGGGAGGGGATAGCAATCAGCCCCAGCATTTT. Its protein is CASRQGQGGDSNQPQHF.

This clone was seen a few times. Additional DNA sequences in this sample encode the identical CDR3. The genes are TRBV2 and TRBJ2-5; TRBD2 matches at 10 bases. The V gene's germline CDR1 is SNHLY and CDR2 FYNNEI. V dropped 5 bases and J dropped 4; count of bases not matched to a gene: 4. The CDR3 has 14 amino acids. The CDR3 coding sequence is TGTGCCAGCAGTCTAGCGGGAGTAGGAGAGACCCAGTACTTC. It yields the protein CASSLAGVGETQYF.

This chain joins TRBV19 and TRBJ1-5, with a possible D match to TRBD1 (6 bases). V was pared by 3 bases and J by 3 bases, with 12 bases between. The CDR3 totals 15 residues. Per the germline V gene, CDR1 is LNHDA and CDR2 is SQIVND (reference sequence). CDR3 residues: CASSIGPGDNQPQHF. CDR3 coding DNA: TGTGCCAGTAGTATTGGCCCAGGGGACAATCAGCCCCAGCATTTT.

This chain joins TRBV18 and TRBJ1-3, with D maybe TRBD1 (5 bases). Per the germline V gene, CDR1 is KGHSH and CDR2 is LQKENI. Trimming left V 2 bases short and J 4 bases short, with 12 bases between. The CDR3 spans 15 residues. CDR3 loop: CASSPAGREGNTIYF. In DNA, the CDR3 is TGTGCCAGCTCACCAGCAGGGCGAGAAGGAAACACCATATATTTT.

The DNA of the CDR3 is TGTGCCTCCACCGCCGGGACAGGGGGGCACAATGAGCAGTTCTTC. Translating it yields CASTAGTGGHNEQFF. The rearrangement links TRBV19 to TRBJ2-1; 11 bases agree with TRBD1. The CDR3 covers 15 residues. CDR1 is LNHDA, CDR2 SQIVND, per germline (reference sequence). V dropped 11 bases and J dropped 5; count of bases not matched to a gene: 11.

The chain joins TRBV6-5 to TRBJ2-5; tentatively, D is TRBD1 (5 bases). The germline V and J ends were trimmed by 7 bases and 4 bases, with 19 bases remaining between them. This CDR3 region has 15 residues. The germline V gene encodes CDR1 MNHEY and CDR2 SVGAGI. The DNA of the CDR3 is TGTGCCAGCACCCCCCGGCCGGCTAGGGGAGAGACCCAGTACTTC. This sequence encodes CASTPRPARGETQYF.

The V call is TRBV7-2, the J call TRBJ2-3; possibly TRBD1 for D (5 bases). Germline CDR1 and CDR2: SGHTA and FQGNSA. The CDR3 loop spans 15 amino acids. V was trimmed by 2 bases and J by 4 bases, leaving 13 bases between them. The CDR3 nucleotides read TGTGCCAGCAGCTTATTTAGGCAGGGTGCAGATACGCAGTATTTT. Protein: CASSLFRQGADTQYF.

The rearrangement uses TRBV27 and TRBJ2-2, with D tentatively TRBD1 (6 bases). CDR1 is MNHEY, CDR2 SMNVEV, per germline (reference sequence). CDR3 length equals 15 residues. V shed 0 bases and J shed 5 bases, with 10 bases lying between them. CDR3 amino acids: CASSLSGGVTGELFF. CDR3 bases: TGTGCCAGCAGTTTATCAGGGGGAGTGACCGGGGAGCTGTTTTTT.

This clone was seen a few times. This chain uses TRBV9 with TRBJ2-1; D gene unclear. Germline-derived CDR1 and CDR2 are SGDLS and YYNGEE. The V end lost 0 bases, the J end lost 3 bases, and 10 bases lay between the germline ends. The CDR3 contains 15 residues. The CDR3: CASSVADGGYNEQFF. As DNA, the CDR3 is TGTGCCAGCAGCGTAGCTGACGGCGGCTACAATGAGCAGTTCTTC.

The CDR3 region has the DNA TGTGCCACCCGGGACAGGGGGCGTGAAAAACTGTTTTTT. Amino acid sequence: CATRDRGREKLFF. V is TRBV10-3 and J is TRBJ1-4; 12 bases align to TRBD1. Germline CDR1 and CDR2: ENHRY and SYGVKD. There are 13 residues in the CDR3. Losses at the gene ends were 10 bases for V and 7 bases for J; bases not matched to a gene: 4.

The chain carries TRBV28 and TRBJ2-7, with 14 nucleotides matching TRBD2. CDR3 length: 20 residues. Trimming removed 1 base from V and 5 bases from J; junction bases left unmatched: 16. Germline CDR1 reads MDHEN; CDR2 reads SYDVKM. The CDR3 region is CASSLLGGSGLAGEANEQYF. In DNA, the CDR3 is TGTGCCAGCAGTTTATTAGGGGGGTCGGGACTAGCGGGAGAGGCCAACGAGCAGTACTTC. The full variable domain, in which reference TRBV28 and TRBJ2-7 provide the parts outside the CDR3, is DVKVTQSSRYLVKRTGEKVFLECVQDMDHENMFWYRQDPGLGLRLIYFSYDVKMKEKGDIPEGYSVSREKKERFSLILESASTNQTSMYLCASSLLGGSGLAGEANEQYFGPGTRLTVT.

The J gene is TRBJ2-7, the V gene TRBV5-1; 9 nucleotides match TRBD1. This CDR3 spans 14 amino acids. Trimming took 4 bases from V and 3 from J; bases not matched to a gene: 5. The V gene's germline CDR1 is SGHRS and CDR2 YFSETQ. The CDR3 DNA follows: TGCGCCAGCAGCCCCTCGGGACAGGGCTACGAGCAGTACTTC. This gives the protein CASSPSGQGYEQYF.

This sequence joins TRBV7-9 and TRBJ2-7; D gene unclear. Germline CDR1 SEHNR, CDR2 FQNEAQ (reference sequence). Trimming left V 5 bases short and J 5 bases short, with 22 bases between. The CDR3 is made up of 16 amino acids. CDR3 nucleotide sequence: TGTGCCAGCAGCCCACCCCGACTGGGTCGTTTAGACGAGCAGTACTTC. It yields the protein CASSPPRLGRLDEQYF.

For the CDR3, the DNA is TGCGCCAGCAGCTGGGACAGGGGCGGCCAGCCCCAGCATTTT. Amino acids: CASSWDRGGQPQHF. The chain carries TRBV5-1 and TRBJ1-5, with TRBD1 matching over 10 bases. V lost 3 bases, J lost 7 bases, and 4 bases stayed unmatched. The V gene's germline CDR1 is SGHRS and CDR2 YFSETQ. The CDR3 is made up of 14 amino acids.